This T cell receptor beta chain was recovered during a study of cytomegalovirus exposure and HLA in healthy donors. Overall study context: A prior analysis found 90 million to 120 million unique TCR beta sequences from approximately 200 million T cells. Whole-study findings and limits: Among immune exposure information, only CMV serostatus was available.

Primers: 60 Vbeta forward and 13 Jbeta reverse. Per the original data handling: Unique TCR beta chains numbered around 75 million in a later analysis, with 10 million to 14 million shared. Some clones are missing from TCRdb's copy, which holds only in-frame ones; the method was immunoSEQ multiplex PCR. V and J calls and clone size are as listed in that table; D and trimming were resolved from the DNA. The sample has fewer than 200,000 clones; over 80% are singletons. As concerns this clone: Its specificity is not known.

At the time of sampling, donors were nominally healthy, though unrecorded immune exposures were likely. This CDR3 has 13 amino acids. The V end was cut by 6 bases, the J end by 5 bases, with 13 bases between. The germline V gene encodes CDR1 LNHNV and CDR2 YYDKDF (reference sequence). The chain has TRBV15 and TRBJ2-5, with a weak D call TRBD1 (8 bases). Input material: PBMCs. This TCR came from a girl between 5 and 17 years old in good health and CMV-seropositive. The CDR3 sequence: CATSGQGGETQYF. The CDR3 DNA follows: TGTGCCACCAGTGGACAGGGAGGGGAGACCCAGTACTTC.